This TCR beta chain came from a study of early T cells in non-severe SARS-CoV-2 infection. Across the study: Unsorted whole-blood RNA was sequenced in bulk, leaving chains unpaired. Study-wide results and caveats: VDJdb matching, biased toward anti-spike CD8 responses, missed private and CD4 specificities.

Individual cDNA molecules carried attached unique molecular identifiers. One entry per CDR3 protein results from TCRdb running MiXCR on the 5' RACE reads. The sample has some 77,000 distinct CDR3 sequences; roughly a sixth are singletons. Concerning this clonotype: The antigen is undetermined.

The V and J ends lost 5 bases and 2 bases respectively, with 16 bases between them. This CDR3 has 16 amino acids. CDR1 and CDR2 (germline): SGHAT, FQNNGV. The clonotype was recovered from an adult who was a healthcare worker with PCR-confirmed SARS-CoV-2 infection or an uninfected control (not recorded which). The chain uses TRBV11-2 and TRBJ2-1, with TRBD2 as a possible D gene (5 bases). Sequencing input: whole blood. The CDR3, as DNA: TGTGCCAGCAGCCCGAGAATCGTCGGGGCCTACAATGAGCAGTTCTTC. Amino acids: CASSPRIVGAYNEQFF.